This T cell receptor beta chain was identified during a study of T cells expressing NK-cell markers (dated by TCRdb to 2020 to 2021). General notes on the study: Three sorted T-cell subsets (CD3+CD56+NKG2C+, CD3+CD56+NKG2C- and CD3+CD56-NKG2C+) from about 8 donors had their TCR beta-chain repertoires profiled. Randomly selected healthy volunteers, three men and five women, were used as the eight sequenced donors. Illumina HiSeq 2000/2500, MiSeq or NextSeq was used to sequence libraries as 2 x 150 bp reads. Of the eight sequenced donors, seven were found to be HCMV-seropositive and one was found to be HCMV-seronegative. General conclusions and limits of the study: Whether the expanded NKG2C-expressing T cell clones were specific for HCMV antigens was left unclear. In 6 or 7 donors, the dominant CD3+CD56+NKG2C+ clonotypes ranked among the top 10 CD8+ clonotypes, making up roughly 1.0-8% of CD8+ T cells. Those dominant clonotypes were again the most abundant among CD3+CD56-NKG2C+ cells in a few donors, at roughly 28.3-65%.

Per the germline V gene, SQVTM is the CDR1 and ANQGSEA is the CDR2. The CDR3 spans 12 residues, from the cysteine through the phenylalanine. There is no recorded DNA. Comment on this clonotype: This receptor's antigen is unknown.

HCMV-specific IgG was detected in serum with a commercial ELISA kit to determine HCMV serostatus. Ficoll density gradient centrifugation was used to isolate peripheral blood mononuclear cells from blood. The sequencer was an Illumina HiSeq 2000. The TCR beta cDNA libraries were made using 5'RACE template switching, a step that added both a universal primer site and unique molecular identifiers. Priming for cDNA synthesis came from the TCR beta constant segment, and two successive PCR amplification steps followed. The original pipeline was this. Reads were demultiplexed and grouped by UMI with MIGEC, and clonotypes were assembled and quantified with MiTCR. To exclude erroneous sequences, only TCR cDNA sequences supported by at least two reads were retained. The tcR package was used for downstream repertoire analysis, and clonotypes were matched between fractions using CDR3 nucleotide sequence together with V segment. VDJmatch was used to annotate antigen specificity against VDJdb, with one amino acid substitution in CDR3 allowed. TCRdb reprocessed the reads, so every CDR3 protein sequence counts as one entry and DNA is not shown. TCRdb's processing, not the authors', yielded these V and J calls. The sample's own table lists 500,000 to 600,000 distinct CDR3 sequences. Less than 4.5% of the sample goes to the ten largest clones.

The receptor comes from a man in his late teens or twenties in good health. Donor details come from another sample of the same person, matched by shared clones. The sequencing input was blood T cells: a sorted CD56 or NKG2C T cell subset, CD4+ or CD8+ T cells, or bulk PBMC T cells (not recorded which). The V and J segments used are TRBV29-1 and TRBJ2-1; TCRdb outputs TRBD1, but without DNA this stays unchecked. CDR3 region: CSVDAGYNEQFF.